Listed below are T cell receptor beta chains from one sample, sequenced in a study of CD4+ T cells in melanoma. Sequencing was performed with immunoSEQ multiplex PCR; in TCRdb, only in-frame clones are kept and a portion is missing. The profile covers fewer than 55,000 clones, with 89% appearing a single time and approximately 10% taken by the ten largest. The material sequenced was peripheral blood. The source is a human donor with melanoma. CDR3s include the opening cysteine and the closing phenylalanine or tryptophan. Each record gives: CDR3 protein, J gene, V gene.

CDR3: CASKGQGASEQYF
J: TRBJ2-7
V: TRBV30

CDR3: CASSYPGLGAIDTQYF
J: TRBJ2-3
V: TRBV7-2

CDR3: CASSSLGETQYF
J: TRBJ2-5
V: TRBV7-9

CDR3: CAISELPGLGGYTF
J: TRBJ1-2
V: TRBV10-3

CDR3: CASSLTSGGDSPLHF
J: TRBJ1-6
V: TRBV7-2

CDR3: CAWSNRVNQPQHF
J: TRBJ1-5
V: TRBV30

CDR3: CASSPAGLNTEAFF
J: TRBJ1-1
V: TRBV19

CDR3: CAISESSRPDTQYF
J: TRBJ2-3
V: TRBV10-3

CDR3: CASSLGTGIYEQYF
J: TRBJ2-7
V: TRBV4-1

CDR3: CASSSLYRGSYEQYF
J: TRBJ2-7
V: TRBV5-8

CDR3: CASSVGEGGTVDNEQFF
J: TRBJ2-1
V: TRBV9

CDR3: CASSDRGVLNTEAFF
J: TRBJ1-1
V: TRBV2

CDR3: CASTLHRSTEAFF
J: TRBJ1-1
V: TRBV4-3

CDR3: CASSLPGQGGWTDTQYF
J: TRBJ2-3
V: TRBV6-8

CDR3: CASSQDAGVVQPQHF
J: TRBJ1-5
V: TRBV4-2

CDR3: CASSPTGVKPQHF
J: TRBJ1-5
V: TRBV7-8

CDR3: CASSLWAAADTQYF
J: TRBJ2-3
V: TRBV5-6

CDR3: CASRDPGQGHNSPLHF
J: TRBJ1-6
V: TRBV28

CDR3: CASSGRDRIYGNTEAFF
J: TRBJ1-1
V: TRBV9

CDR3: CASSPGGEYGYTF
J: TRBJ1-2
V: TRBV5-4

CDR3: CASSSGAGLPYNEQFF
J: TRBJ2-1
V: TRBV9

CDR3: CASSQKTSSGGRTDTQYF
J: TRBJ2-3
V: TRBV7-2

CDR3: CASRTRGTYEQYF
J: TRBJ2-7
V: TRBV5-1

CDR3: CASRPGPEMSPLHF
J: TRBJ1-6
V: TRBV5-1

CDR3: CASSLLADNTGELFF
J: TRBJ2-2
V: TRBV27

CDR3: CASSEHSINYGYTF
J: TRBJ1-2
V: TRBV2

CDR3: CASSQDPLGYNEQFF
J: TRBJ2-1
V: TRBV4-1

CDR3: CASSPRDTIYGYTF
J: TRBJ1-2
V: TRBV6-5

CDR3: CASKNRGGASDTQYF
J: TRBJ2-3
V: TRBV4-2

CDR3: CATSRDDLAGGRSDTQYF
J: TRBJ2-3
V: TRBV15

CDR3: CASSPTGGGNTIYF
J: TRBJ1-3
V: TRBV27

CDR3: CASSIGRDSGFYNQPQHF
J: TRBJ1-5
V: TRBV19

CDR3: CASSRTGVKEKLFF
J: TRBJ1-4
V: TRBV2

CDR3: CASSPQRTGNTIYF
J: TRBJ1-3
V: TRBV11-1

CDR3: CASSLAVGGNTIYF
J: TRBJ1-3
V: TRBV5-1

CDR3: CASTTRGRDVTGELFF
J: TRBJ2-2
V: TRBV28

CDR3: CASSSGLAGVETQYF
J: TRBJ2-5
V: TRBV5-8

CDR3: CASSPPGTSGGTYNEQFF
J: TRBJ2-1
V: TRBV5-1

CDR3: CASSFPGGTTDTQYF
J: TRBJ2-3
V: TRBV11-2

CDR3: CASSWGTEAFF
J: TRBJ1-1
V: TRBV11-2

CDR3: CASSQDSGGRAEAFF
J: TRBJ1-1
V: TRBV4-3

CDR3: CASSSPGAGEKLFF
J: TRBJ1-4
V: TRBV27

CDR3: CASSLDWADRTEAFF
J: TRBJ1-1
V: TRBV7-9

CDR3: CASSPEGGGRGAFF
J: TRBJ1-1
V: TRBV18

CDR3: CASTAGRGNQPQHF
J: TRBJ1-5
V: TRBV27

CDR3: CASSIEDSLANSPLHF
J: TRBJ1-6
V: TRBV19

CDR3: CASSVGLAGGRSYEQYF
J: TRBJ2-7
V: TRBV5-4

CDR3: CASSPSSGANVLTF
J: TRBJ2-6
V: TRBV7-8

CDR3: CASSEGSRYTDTQYF
J: TRBJ2-3
V: TRBV2

CDR3: CAWRGQSFYGYTF
J: TRBJ1-2
V: TRBV30

CDR3: CASTRGRVNYGYTF
J: TRBJ1-2
V: TRBV6-5

CDR3: CASSRTESDNEQFF
J: TRBJ2-1
V: TRBV2

CDR3: CASGQAQETQYF
J: TRBJ2-5
V: TRBV19

CDR3: CASSVKGILYGYTF
J: TRBJ1-2
V: TRBV2